One sample yielded the 27 T cell receptor beta chains listed below, sequenced in a study of blood T cell repertoires in COVID-19. Here immunoSEQ multiplex PCR was the method, and the copy in TCRdb shows in-frame clones only, minus some. In the table there are roughly 84,000 clones, roughly 80% of which are singletons. Sequencing input: peripheral blood. The receptors stem from a woman between 40 and 55 years old with active or convalescent COVID-19.

The chain has TRBV4-3 and TRBJ2-3, with TRBD2 identical over 9 bases. Germline CDR1 reads LGHNA; CDR2 reads YSLEER. The CDR3 spans 15 residues. J gave up 1 base and V 1 base, and 0 bases lay outside the gene matches. CDR3 loop: CASSQVAGGTDTQYF. The CDR3 DNA follows: TGCGCCAGCAGCCAAGTAGCGGGGGGCACAGATACGCAGTATTTT.

The chain recombines TRBV7-8 with TRBJ1-5; no firm D call. Trimming left V 2 bases short and J 7 bases short, with 12 bases between. The CDR3 totals 14 residues. CDR1 and CDR2 (germline): SGHVS, FQNEAQ. CDR3 in DNA: TGTGCCAGCAGCTTACAGGAGGGAGGCCAGCCCCAGCATTTT. As protein: CASSLQEGGQPQHF.

This clone was seen a single time. The J gene is TRBJ2-1, the V gene TRBV11-2; D perhaps matches TRBD1 (5 bases). There are 19 residues in the CDR3. The germline V gene has CDR1 SGHAT and CDR2 FQNNGV. Trimming removed 0 bases at V and 4 bases at J, with 22 bases between. The CDR3 coding sequence is TGTGCCAGCAGCTTAGATCCCTGGCAGGGTTGGTTGGGTTACAATGAGCAGTTCTTC. Protein product: CASSLDPWQGWLGYNEQFF.

CDR3 bases: TGTGCCAGCAAGCCCCCACTACGGGATACGCAGTATTTT. Protein: CASKPPLRDTQYF. The gene calls are TRBV27 and TRBJ2-3; D unresolved. V dropped 7 bases and J dropped 6 bases, with 14 bases sitting between them. Germline V gene sequence: CDR1 MNHEY, CDR2 SMNVEV (reference sequence). The CDR3 covers 13 residues.

This clone has a handful of counts. The chain joins TRBV19 to TRBJ1-1; weak D call: TRBD1 (5 bases). Germline V lookup: CDR1 LNHDA, CDR2 SQIVND (reference sequence). CDR3 length equals 14 residues. The ends were cut back, 7 bases at V and 0 bases at J, with 12 bases in the middle. CDR3 region: CASTREGMNTEAFF. The CDR3 coding sequence is TGTGCCAGTACCAGGGAGGGCATGAACACTGAAGCTTTCTTT.

This rearrangement joins TRBV27 to TRBJ2-7, with D uncertain. The germline CDR1 and CDR2 sequences are MNHEY and SMNVEV (reference sequence). The V gene lost 2 bases and the J gene lost 1 base, with 6 bases spanning the gap. CDR3 length equals 13 residues. The CDR3 sequence: CASSLVHSYEQYF. CDR3 bases: TGTGCCAGCAGTTTAGTTCATTCCTACGAGCAGTACTTC.

V is TRBV4-3 and J is TRBJ1-1; D perhaps matches TRBD1 (5 bases). Per germline, CDR1 LGHNA and CDR2 YSLEER. CDR3 length equals 17 residues. V lost 5 bases, J lost 2 bases, and 21 bases lay in between. This CDR3 is CASSKDPRGDANTEAFF. The CDR3 nucleotides are TGCGCCAGCAGCAAGGACCCTCGGGGGGACGCCAACACTGAAGCTTTCTTT.

This clone has a handful of counts. The rearrangement joins TRBV18 to TRBJ1-5, with 7 bases matching TRBD1. This CDR3 spans 15 amino acids. V was pared by 1 base and J by 5 bases, with 5 bases of the junction left unmatched. The germline CDR1 and CDR2 sequences are KGHSH and LQKENI. CDR3 in amino acids: CASSPRQGMDQPQHF. The CDR3 DNA reads as TGTGCCAGCTCACCACGACAGGGTATGGATCAGCCCCAGCATTTT.

The chain recombines TRBV5-4 with TRBJ2-5; TRBD1 might be the D (5 bases). This CDR3 comprises 14 residues. Germline loops: CDR1 SGHNT, CDR2 YYREEE (reference sequence). Trimming took off 3 bases at V and 8 bases at J, with 17 bases between the two ends. CDR3 sequence (DNA): TGTGCCAGCAGCTCCACGTGGGGCCAGGCAACCCAGTACTTC. Translated, it gives CASSSTWGQATQYF. The complete variable domain, with remaining parts taken from reference TRBV5-4 and TRBJ2-5, reads ETGVTQSPTHLIKTRGQQVTLRCSSQSGHNTVSWYQQALGQGPQFIFQYYREEENGRGNFPPRFSGLQFPNYSSELNVNALELDDSALYLCASSSTWGQATQYFGPGTRLLVL.

The chain is built from TRBV28 and TRBJ1-4, with D possibly being TRBD1 (5 bases). Looked up from germline, CDR1 is MDHEN and CDR2 is SYDVKM. This CDR3 is built from 15 residues. Trimming removed 5 bases at V and 7 bases at J, with 17 bases between. In nucleotides, the CDR3 is TGTGCCAGCAGTAACAGGATTCCCACGGGTGAAAAACTGTTTTTT. Translation gives CASSNRIPTGEKLFF. The full variable domain, completed using reference TRBV28 and TRBJ1-4, is DVKVTQSSRYLVKRTGEKVFLECVQDMDHENMFWYRQDPGLGLRLIYFSYDVKMKEKGDIPEGYSVSREKKERFSLILESASTNQTSMYLCASSNRIPTGEKLFFGSGTQLSVL.

This chain joins TRBV24-1 and TRBJ2-7, with 8 bases fitting TRBD1. CDR1 is KGHDR, CDR2 SFDVKD, per germline. The V segment lost 5 bases and the J segment 3 bases; nucleotides outside the gene matches: 8. CDR3 length: 15 residues. The CDR3 sequence is CATSARTGNSYEQYF. The CDR3 DNA reads as TGTGCCACCAGTGCCAGGACAGGGAACAGCTACGAGCAGTACTTC.

This clone was counted only a few times. This chain connects TRBV5-1 to TRBJ1-4; D is uncertain. V lost 5 bases to trimming and J lost 8 bases, with 16 bases between them. The CDR3 has 14 residues. Germline CDR1 reads SGHRS; CDR2 reads YFSETQ. The CDR3 nucleotides are TGCGCCAGCAGAACCCGGGGAAAAGGAGAAAAACTGTTTTTT. Protein sequence: CASRTRGKGEKLFF.

This rearrangement joins TRBV4-1 to TRBJ1-4; 7 positions agree with TRBD1. Trimming removed 6 bases from V and 17 bases from J; junction bases left unmatched: 15. This CDR3 is built from 13 residues. The germline gives CDR1 MGHRA, CDR2 YSYEKL. CDR3 DNA sequence: TGCGCCAGCAGACCGGAGGGGGCCCGGATCCTATTTTTT. This encodes CASRPEGARILFF.

The chain joins TRBV15 to TRBJ1-4; possibly TRBD1 for D (6 bases). Trimming removed 0 bases at V and 7 bases at J, with 12 bases between. The CDR3 spans 15 residues. CDR1 LNHNV and CDR2 YYDKDF come from the germline V gene (reference sequence). The CDR3 region is CATSRDQGLGEKLFF. CDR3 sequence (DNA): TGTGCCACCAGCAGAGATCAGGGGTTAGGTGAAAAACTGTTTTTT.

The chain recombines TRBV14 with TRBJ2-7, with D perhaps matching TRBD2 (6 bases). The CDR3 has 19 residues. V was clipped by 1 base and J by 3 bases, with 25 bases between them. Germline assignment: CDR1 SGHDN and CDR2 FVKESK. CDR3 DNA sequence: TGTGCCAGCAGCCAAGGGGGTGCCAGCGGGCGCGGAACCTACTACGAGCAGTACTTC. Amino acids: CASSQGGASGRGTYYEQYF.

V gene TRBV5-1 combines with J gene TRBJ1-2, with D possibly being TRBD1 (6 bases). Germline V lookup: CDR1 SGHRS, CDR2 YFSETQ. V lost 4 bases, J lost 0 bases, and 10 bases lay in between. The CDR3 contains 14 residues. The CDR3, as DNA: TGCGCCAGCAGCCCTGGGGGCACTAACTATGGCTACACCTTC. Amino acid sequence: CASSPGGTNYGYTF.

The V call is TRBV27, the J call TRBJ2-3; 8 bases are shared with TRBD2. This CDR3 spans 17 amino acids. Germline CDR1 MNHEY, CDR2 SMNVEV (reference sequence). With V trimmed by 8 bases and J by 6 bases, 19 bases remained unmatched. CDR3 sequence (DNA): TGTGCCAGCGGCCCCATCCCGCGGGGGGAGCGTGGGGATACGCAGTATTTT. Protein: CASGPIPRGERGDTQYF.

This chain connects TRBV19 to TRBJ1-4, with D uncertain. The CDR3 has 15 amino acids. V gave up 6 bases and J gave up 4 bases, with 15 bases separating them. The germline V gene has CDR1 LNHDA and CDR2 SQIVND (reference sequence). The CDR3 DNA is TGTGCCAGTAGCTCGGGTCGGCGGTTTAATGAAAAACTGTTTTTT. Encoded protein: CASSSGRRFNEKLFF.

The chain combines TRBV7-9 with TRBJ1-5, with 7 bases that match TRBD1. CDR1 and CDR2 from the germline V gene are SEHNR and FQNEAQ (reference sequence). The J segment lost 6 bases and the V segment lost 5 bases, leaving 10 bases of the junction unmatched. CDR3 length: 15 amino acids. The CDR3 DNA sequence: TGTGCCAGCAGCCCAGGGACAGAAGTTGGTCAGCCCCAGCATTTT. Translated: CASSPGTEVGQPQHF. Complete variable domain (other parts from reference TRBV7-9 and TRBJ1-5): DTGVSQNPRHKITKRGQNVTFRCDPISEHNRLYWYRQTLGQGPEFLTYFQNEAQLEKSRLLSDRFSAERPKGSFSTLEIQRTEQGDSAMYLCASSPGTEVGQPQHFGDGTRLSIL.

This chain uses TRBV11-2 with TRBJ2-7; D not certain. Looked up from germline, CDR1 is SGHAT and CDR2 is FQNNGV. V gave up 2 bases and J gave up 0 bases, with 8 bases separating them. The CDR3 length is 14 residues. For the CDR3, the DNA is TGTGCCAGCAGCTTATCGTCGGTCTCCTACGAGCAGTACTTC. Translated, it gives CASSLSSVSYEQYF.

The chain couples TRBV7-9 to TRBJ2-5; 11 bases are a match to TRBD2. CDR1 and CDR2 (germline): SEHNR, FQNEAQ (reference sequence). There are 17 residues in the CDR3. V lost 2 bases and J lost 2; bases outside the gene matches: 7. The CDR3 nucleotides are TGTGCCAGCAGCTTACCCACTAGCGGGGGAGGGCAAGAGACCCAGTACTTC. Encoded protein: CASSLPTSGGGQETQYF.

The table lists this clone with a count of one. This chain joins TRBV7-3 and TRBJ2-5, with 9 bases fitting TRBD2. J lost 3 bases, V lost 3 bases, and 11 bases had no gene match. CDR1 SGHTA and CDR2 FQGTGA come from the germline V gene. The CDR3 is 17 residues long. This CDR3 reads CASSLGISGSKKETQYF. The CDR3 DNA is TGTGCCAGCAGCTTGGGAATTAGCGGGAGTAAGAAAGAGACCCAGTACTTC. The variable domain in full, with the rest retrieved from reference TRBV7-3 and TRBJ2-5, is GAGVSQTPSNKVTEKGKYVELRCDPISGHTALYWYRQSLGQGPEFLIYFQGTGAADDSGLPNDRFFAVRPEGSVSTLKIQRTERGDSAVYLCASSLGISGSKKETQYFGPGTRLLVL.

V is TRBV28 and J is TRBJ2-1, with 10 bases that match TRBD2. Per germline, CDR1 MDHEN and CDR2 SYDVKM. This CDR3 is 16 amino acids long. The junction had 9 bases not matched to a gene; V was cut back by 3 bases and J by 7 bases. Written as DNA, the CDR3 is TGTGCCAGCAGTTTGTTCCTAGCGGGAGCAAGAAATGAGCAGTTCTTC. It is translated as CASSLFLAGARNEQFF.

This clone showed up just once. V usage is TRBV2 and J usage is TRBJ2-7; 8 positions agree with TRBD1. The germline gives CDR1 SNHLY, CDR2 FYNNEI. V shed 4 bases and J 5 bases; nucleotides not matched to a gene: 10. The CDR3 has 15 residues. The CDR3 is CASSGWTGFDDEQYF. The CDR3, as DNA: TGTGCCAGCAGTGGGTGGACAGGGTTTGACGACGAGCAGTACTTC.

Only a few counts were recorded for this clone. Here the CDR3 reads CASSTGQLTDTQYF. The CDR3 nucleotides are TGTGCCAGCAGCACCGGACAGCTCACAGATACGCAGTATTTT. This chain uses TRBV5-8 with TRBJ2-3; D perhaps matches TRBD1 (6 bases). CDR1 SGHTS and CDR2 YDEGEE come from the germline V gene. The CDR3 loop spans 14 amino acids. The V end was cut by 4 bases, the J end by 2 bases, with 11 bases between. The variable domain in full, completed from reference TRBV5-8 and TRBJ2-3, reads EAGVTQSPTHLIKTRGQQATLRCSPISGHTSVYWYQQALGLGLQFLLWYDEGEERNRGNFPPRFSGRQFPNYSSELNVNALELEDSALYLCASSTGQLTDTQYFGPGTRLTVL.

V gene TRBV10-3 combines with J gene TRBJ2-1; 15 bases are a match to TRBD2. The length of the CDR3 is 16 residues. The junction had 10 bases not matched to a gene; V was cut back by 7 bases and J by 9 bases. Germline V gives CDR1 ENHRY, CDR2 SYGVKD. CDR3 in DNA: TGTGCCATCAAAAACCCGGGACTAGCGGGAGGCGTTGAGCAGTTCTTC. It specifies CAIKNPGLAGGVEQFF.

This clone was counted a few times. The V and J genes are TRBV2 and TRBJ1-6; TRBD1 might be the D (5 bases). The CDR3 length is 14 residues. Trimming took off 6 bases at V and 10 bases at J, with 16 bases between the two ends. Germline CDR1 reads SNHLY; CDR2 reads FYNNEI. Here the CDR3 DNA reads TGTGCCAGCAGCGGGGGTGTTTCATCCTCACCCCTCCACTTT. Protein sequence: CASSGGVSSSPLHF.